These T cell receptor beta chains were read from a single sample in a study of cytomegalovirus exposure and HLA in healthy donors. The assay was immunoSEQ multiplex PCR, and TCRdb's table has in-frame clones only and misses some. Here the sample spans 150,000 to 160,000 clones, more than 75% being singletons. The sequencing sample was made of PBMCs. These receptors all stem from a man aged 25 to 40 in good health and CMV-seropositive. Both conserved end residues are part of each CDR3. The D gene is left open where the match is weak. The size field is filled for only some rows; it gives once, few, many or a size class.

size | J | V | D | CDR3 | DNA
NA | TRBJ2-7 | TRBV11-2 | TRBD1 | CASSFPGQGVYEQYF | TGTGCCAGCAGCTTTCCGGGACAGGGTGTTTACGAGCAGTACTTC
NA | TRBJ1-2 | TRBV7-6 | NA | CASSFAFTGLYGYTF | TGTGCCAGCAGCTTCGCCTTCACAGGGCTCTATGGCTACACCTTC
NA | TRBJ1-1 | TRBV4-3 | TRBD1 | CASSTGTGPNTEAFF | TGCGCCAGCAGTACCGGGACAGGGCCTAACACTGAAGCTTTCTTT
NA | TRBJ2-1 | TRBV18 | NA | CASSPERFTYNEQFF | TGTGCCAGCTCACCAGAGCGGTTCACCTACAATGAGCAGTTCTTC
NA | TRBJ1-5 | TRBV6-1 | TRBD1 | CASSDGFRDRGRRQPQHF | TGTGCCAGCAGTGATGGATTCCGGGACAGGGGAAGGCGACAGCCCCAGCATTTT
NA | TRBJ2-7 | TRBV5-4 | TRBD1 | CASSPQGAGTSSEQYF | TGTGCCAGCAGCCCACAGGGGGCAGGGACGTCCTCGGAGCAGTACTTC
NA | TRBJ2-7 | TRBV5-8 | TRBD1 | CASSFWGTDEQYF | TGTGCCAGCAGCTTTTGGGGGACAGACGAGCAGTACTTC
NA | TRBJ1-3 | TRBV19 | TRBD1 | CASSLEVHLSRDSGDTIYF | TGTGCCAGTAGCCTCGAGGTTCATTTGAGCCGGGACAGTGGCGACACCATATATTTT
NA | TRBJ1-4 | TRBV23-1 | NA | CASNQDHPKHSETEKLFF | TGCGCCAGCAATCAAGACCACCCAAAACACAGTGAAACTGAAAAACTGTTTTTT
few | TRBJ2-5 | TRBV5-4 | TRBD1 | CASSLGTGEETQYF | TGTGCCAGCAGCCTAGGGACAGGGGAGGAGACCCAGTACTTC
NA | TRBJ1-5 | TRBV30 | TRBD1 | CAWSGRQGENQPQHF | TGTGCCTGGAGTGGGAGACAGGGGGAGAACCAGCCCCAGCATTTT
NA | TRBJ1-1 | TRBV7-9 | NA | CASSLAGGIRNTEAFF | TGTGCCAGCAGCTTAGCAGGAGGGATTAGGAACACTGAAGCTTTCTTT
once | TRBJ1-3 | TRBV4-3 | NA | CASSQDLRIAGNTIYF | TGCGCCAGCAGCCAAGATCTTAGAATAGCTGGAAACACCATATATTTT
NA | TRBJ1-2 | TRBV28 | NA | CASSPPGGANYGYTF | TGTGCCAGCAGTCCCCCGGGGGGCGCTAACTATGGCTACACCTTC
NA | TRBJ1-2 | TRBV14 | NA | CASSQVFAGIDGYTF | TGTGCCAGCAGCCAAGTTTTCGCAGGGATAGATGGCTACACCTTC
once | TRBJ2-1 | TRBV5-6 | NA | CASSRTEIAYNEQFF | TGTGCCAGCAGCCGAACCGAGATAGCCTACAATGAGCAGTTCTTC
once | TRBJ1-2 | TRBV15 | NA | CATSRLLRDTEGDGYTF | TGTGCCACCAGCAGGTTACTTCGGGACACAGAGGGTGATGGCTACACCTTC
few | TRBJ1-1 | TRBV7-2 | NA | CASSLVVLRADSPNTEAFF | TGTGCCAGCAGCTTAGTGGTCTTAAGGGCGGACAGCCCGAACACTGAAGCTTTCTTT
NA | TRBJ1-5 | TRBV10-3 | NA | CAISGGGGSQPQHF | TGTGCCATCAGTGGGGGAGGGGGAAGTCAGCCCCAGCATTTT
NA | TRBJ2-3 | TRBV5-1 | NA | CASSFTTGFTDTQYF | TGCGCCAGCAGCTTTACGACAGGTTTCACAGATACGCAGTATTTT
NA | TRBJ1-5 | TRBV2 | NA | CASSGEAQPQHF | TGTGCCAGCAGTGGAGAGGCCCAGCCCCAGCATTTT
NA | TRBJ1-1 | TRBV7-3 | NA | CASSPGENPTEAFF | TGTGCCAGCAGCCCGGGGGAAAATCCCACTGAAGCTTTCTTT
once | TRBJ2-5 | TRBV15 | TRBD1 | CATSRGQGGEETQYF | TGTGCCACCAGCAGAGGACAGGGGGGCGAGGAGACCCAGTACTTC
medium-sized | TRBJ2-7 | TRBV10-2 | NA | CASSESDSGSYEQYF | TGCGCCAGCAGTGAGTCCGATAGCGGCTCCTACGAGCAGTACTTC
few | TRBJ2-5 | TRBV20-1 | NA | CSAITEETQYF | TGCAGTGCTATTACGGAAGAGACCCAGTACTTC
NA | TRBJ1-1 | TRBV14 | NA | CASSPSGPTEAFF | TGTGCCAGCAGCCCTTCAGGGCCCACTGAAGCTTTCTTT
NA | TRBJ2-1 | TRBV30 | TRBD2 | CAWSPSTSGGDKQFF | TGTGCCTGGAGCCCCTCGACTAGCGGGGGGGACAAGCAGTTCTTC
once | TRBJ2-3 | TRBV10-3 | NA | CAIRGGASEDTQYF | TGTGCCATCCGAGGCGGGGCATCTGAGGATACGCAGTATTTT
NA | TRBJ2-1 | TRBV5-1 | NA | CASSLASISASSFSYNEQFF | TGCGCCAGCAGCTTGGCCTCGATCAGTGCCTCCTCGTTCTCCTACAATGAGCAGTTCTTC
NA | TRBJ2-3 | TRBV29-1 | TRBD1 | CSVETGGKTDTQYF | TGCAGCGTTGAGACAGGGGGGAAAACAGATACGCAGTATTTT
NA | TRBJ1-4 | TRBV27 | NA | CASSLGGEKLFF | TGTGCCAGCAGTTTGGGGGGGGAAAAACTGTTTTTT
NA | TRBJ1-1 | TRBV11-3 | TRBD1 | CASSLDYPGQAIMNTEAFF | TGTGCCAGCAGCTTAGATTACCCTGGACAGGCCATTATGAACACTGAAGCTTTCTTT
NA | TRBJ2-7 | TRBV6-5 | TRBD1 | CASSPRTGIHEQYF | TGTGCCAGCAGTCCCCGGACAGGGATCCACGAGCAGTACTTC
NA | TRBJ1-4 | TRBV2 | NA | CASRAQGLSEKLFF | TGTGCCAGCAGGGCGCAGGGACTGTCTGAAAAACTGTTTTTT
NA | TRBJ1-4 | TRBV11-1 | NA | CASSFGPNLEKLFF | TGTGCCAGCAGCTTCGGTCCTAACCTTGAAAAACTGTTTTTT
NA | TRBJ1-1 | TRBV7-9 | NA | CASSYDRNTEAFF | TGTGCCAGCAGCTACGACAGGAACACTGAAGCTTTCTTT